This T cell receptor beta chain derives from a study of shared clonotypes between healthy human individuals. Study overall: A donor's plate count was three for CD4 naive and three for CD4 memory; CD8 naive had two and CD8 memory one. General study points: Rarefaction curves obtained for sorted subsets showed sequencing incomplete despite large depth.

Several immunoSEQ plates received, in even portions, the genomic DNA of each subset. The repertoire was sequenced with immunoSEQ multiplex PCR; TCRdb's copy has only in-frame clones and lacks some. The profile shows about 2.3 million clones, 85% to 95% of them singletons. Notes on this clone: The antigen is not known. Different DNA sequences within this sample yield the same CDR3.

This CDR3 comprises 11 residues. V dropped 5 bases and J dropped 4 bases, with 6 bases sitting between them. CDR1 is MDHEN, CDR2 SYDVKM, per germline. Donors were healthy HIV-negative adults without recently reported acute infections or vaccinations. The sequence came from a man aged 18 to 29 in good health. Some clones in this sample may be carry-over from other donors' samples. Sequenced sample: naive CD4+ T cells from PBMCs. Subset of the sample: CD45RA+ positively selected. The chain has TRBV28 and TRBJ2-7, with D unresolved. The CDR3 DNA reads TGTGCCAGCAGTGTAGGTTACGAGCAGTACTTC. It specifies CASSVGYEQYF.